Reported below is one T cell receptor (beta chain). Its antigen remains unidentified. Per-nucleotide qualities are absent, and no much larger clonotype sits a single base away. At the junction V is shortened by 1 base and J by 5 bases, with 11 bases in between. Counted from cysteine to phenylalanine, this CDR3 has 14 amino acids. Kept here is only the CDR3 DNA, which spans 42 bases and is read in frame from base 1. In the germline V gene, CDR1 corresponds to MNHEY and CDR2 to SVGEGT. The data stem from a study of control samples from healthy donors and cancer patients (dated by TCRdb to 2020 to 2021). The library was obtained by the immunoSEQ multiplex PCR assay. Here the immuneACCESS table is served through TCRdb, limited to in-frame sequences with V and J called. Missing clones are a known gap in these copies; in checked studies unresolved V genes cover under half, and the rest lacks a known reason. The sample data list about 170,000 clones, and just over 90% of these were observed just once. Roughly 4.3% of the sample is taken by the ten largest.

This clonotype was sampled from a woman aged 55-69 years in good health. The sequenced sample was blood. The rearrangement joined TRBV6-2 or TRBV6-3 to TRBJ1-1; TRBD1 could be the D gene, as 5 bases match. The CDR3 protein sequence reads: CASSYLGPETEAFF. The nucleotide sequence is TGTGCCAGCAGTTACTTGGGGCCCGAAACTGAAGCTTTCTTT.